This T cell receptor (beta chain) was captured by sequencing in a study of shared clonotypes between healthy human individuals. Trimming took 7 bases from V and 0 from J, leaving 12 bases between them. Germline CDR1 reads MNHEY; CDR2 reads SMNVEV (reference sequence). CDR3 length: 14 residues. This clone was recorded a few times. Roughly 93 million PBMCs supplied genomic DNA for unsorted samples. Among the unsorted PBMC samples, replicate PCRs used around 270 ng DNA, 25,000 to 35,000 T cell genomes. This table comes from immunoSEQ multiplex PCR, and its TCRdb copy is limited to in-frame clones, with some not included. The sample carries some 470,000 clones, over 65% recorded once.

The sequencing input was PBMCs. This rearrangement joins TRBV27 to TRBJ1-2; D unresolved. The TCR comes from a woman aged 40 to 50 in good health. Some clones in this sample may be carry-over from other donors' samples. The CDR3, as DNA: TGTGCCAGCAAGTCGGACGGGTCTAACTATGGCTACACCTTC. It encodes CASKSDGSNYGYTF.